A selection of T cell receptor beta chains follows, all from one sample in a study of T cell responses to AZD1222 COVID-19 vaccine. Sequenced by immunoSEQ multiplex PCR; TCRdb stores in-frame clones only, minus some. The repertoire holds roughly 140,000 clones, with 75% to 90% as singletons. Sequencing was performed on peripheral blood, taken after recovery from COVID-19. The receptors here all came from an adult who had recovered from COVID-19. CDR3s include the opening cysteine and the closing phenylalanine or tryptophan. Fields, in order: D gene, V gene, J gene, clone size, CDR3 protein, CDR3 DNA. D genes are given only for firm matches. Size is stated for part of the rows, as once, few or many counts, or as a class when the clone is expanded.

>-|TRBV4-1|TRBJ1-2|few
CASSQDSKGANYGYTF
TGCGCCAGCAGCCAAGATAGTAAAGGGGCCAACTATGGCTACACCTTC
>TRBD2|TRBV2|TRBJ2-7|-
CASVVGRAVEQYF
TGTGCCAGCGTTGTCGGGAGGGCCGTAGAGCAGTACTTT
>-|TRBV28|TRBJ1-3|once
CASSFPSPAGNTIYF
TGTGCCAGCAGTTTCCCGTCTCCGGCTGGAAACACCATATATTTT
>TRBD1|TRBV15|TRBJ2-5|-
CATSGRQGETQYF
TGTGCCACCAGCGGACGACAGGGAGAGACCCAGTACTTC
>-|TRBV5-1|TRBJ1-5|-
CASSLDVSNQPQHF
TGCGCCAGCAGCTTGGATGTAAGCAATCAGCCCCAGCATTTT
>-|TRBV6-1|TRBJ2-2|-
CASSELGQGRGELFF
TGTGCCAGCAGTGAATTGGGGCAGGGTCGAGGGGAGCTGTTTTTT
>TRBD1|TRBV19|TRBJ1-5|-
CASSRSAGAGGEGQPQHF
TGTGCCAGTAGCCGTTCCGCCGGGGCAGGGGGCGAGGGTCAGCCCCAGCATTTT
>-|TRBV5-1|TRBJ2-7|-
CASSLGLELYEQYF
TGCGCCAGCAGCTTGGGACTAGAACTCTACGAGCAGTACTTC
>-|TRBV6-5|TRBJ1-3|few
CASSSTEPGNTIYF
TGTGCCAGCAGTTCGACAGAACCTGGAAACACCATATATTTT
>-|TRBV5-8|TRBJ1-5|-
CASTGRDGSNQPQHF
TGTGCCAGCACAGGCAGGGACGGTAGCAATCAGCCCCAGCATTTT
>-|TRBV27|TRBJ2-7|-
CASSLGVEQYF
TGTGCCAGCAGTTTGGGGGTCGAGCAGTACTTC
>-|TRBV19|TRBJ1-4|-
CASRSNGATNEKLFF
TGTGCCAGTAGATCAAACGGTGCAACTAATGAAAAACTGTTTTTT
>-|TRBV28|TRBJ2-4|few
CASSLGQLAKNIQYF
TGTGCCAGCAGTTTGGGACAACTTGCCAAAAACATTCAGTACTTC
>-|TRBV28|TRBJ2-3|-
CASSSLNTQYF
TGTGCCAGCAGTTCGCTCAATACGCAGTATTTT
>-|TRBV7-4|TRBJ2-7|few
CASSTRRTENYEQYF
TGTGCCAGCAGCACCCGAAGAACGGAAAATTACGAGCAGTACTTC
>TRBD1|TRBV11-2|TRBJ2-1|-
CASSQARQGAQFF
TGTGCCAGCAGCCAAGCCCGACAGGGGGCGCAGTTCTTC
>TRBD2|TRBV24-1|TRBJ2-3|-
CATSDPAASGGSVDTQYF
TGTGCCACCAGTGATCCGGCTGCTAGCGGGGGCTCCGTAGATACGCAGTATTTT
>-|TRBV2|TRBJ2-7|-
CASGLGRSYEQYF
TGTGCCAGCGGGCTAGGGAGGTCCTACGAGCAGTACTTC
>TRBD1|TRBV9|TRBJ1-6|-
CASSVEAGGNSPLHF
TGTGCCAGCAGCGTGGAGGCAGGGGGAAATTCACCCCTCCACTTT
>-|TRBV6-1|TRBJ1-1|few
CASSEAGGEKAFF
TGTGCCAGCAGTGAAGCCGGCGGAGAAAAAGCTTTCTTT
>TRBD1|TRBV6-5|TRBJ2-7|-
CASLGTARSYEQYF
TGTGCCAGCCTCGGGACAGCCCGCTCCTACGAGCAGTACTTC
>TRBD2|TRBV3-1/TRBV3-2|TRBJ2-5|-
CASSQASGVETQYF
TGTGCCAGCAGCCAAGCTAGCGGGGTAGAGACCCAGTACTTC
>-|TRBV5-6|TRBJ1-2|-
CASSLWGGRGYTF
TGTGCCAGCAGCTTGTGGGGAGGAAGAGGCTACACCTTC
>-|TRBV12-3/TRBV12-4|TRBJ2-5|-
CASSLGFGETQYF
TGTGCCAGCAGTTTAGGGTTTGGAGAGACCCAGTACTTC
>-|TRBV28|TRBJ2-7|-
CASSDRLIPYF
TGTGCCAGCAGTGACAGGCTGATCCCCTACTTC
>-|TRBV2|TRBJ2-1|once
CASSEEGSRFYNEQFF
TGTGCCAGCAGTGAAGAGGGTTCCAGATTTTACAATGAGCAGTTCTTC
>-|TRBV7-2|TRBJ1-1|few
CASSPGNRKEAFF
TGTGCCAGCAGCCCTGGGAACAGGAAAGAAGCTTTCTTT
>TRBD2|TRBV5-1|TRBJ2-1|-
CASSLEGSGAYNEQFF
TGCGCCAGCAGCTTGGAGGGTAGCGGGGCCTACAATGAGCAGTTCTTC
>TRBD1|TRBV6-6|TRBJ1-4|-
CASSPRQGMTEKLFF
TGTGCCAGCAGTCCCCGACAGGGGATGACTGAAAAACTGTTTTTT
>TRBD2|TRBV7-9|TRBJ2-3|-
CASILQGAGGTDTQYF
TGTGCCAGCATCCTTCAAGGAGCGGGGGGCACAGATACGCAGTATTTT
>TRBD1|TRBV2|TRBJ2-7|-
CASGDRGRQYF
TGTGCCAGCGGTGACAGGGGGAGACAGTACTTC
>-|TRBV7-2|TRBJ2-7|-
CASSRRAAEGEQYF
TGTGCCAGCAGCCGCCGGGCCGCGGAGGGCGAGCAGTACTTC
>-|TRBV7-8|TRBJ1-1|-
CASSFETVNMNTEAFF
TGTGCCAGCAGCTTTGAGACAGTTAACATGAACACTGAAGCTTTCTTT
>-|TRBV5-6|TRBJ2-7|-
CASSLDPATYEQYF
TGTGCCAGCAGTTTGGACCCGGCGACCTACGAGCAGTACTTC
>TRBD2|TRBV3-1/TRBV3-2|TRBJ2-7|-
CASSQGSSGSPATKRYEQYF
TGTGCCAGCAGCCAAGGGTCTAGCGGGAGTCCAGCCACAAAGCGCTACGAGCAGTACTTC
>-|TRBV11-1|TRBJ2-2|-
CASSFKMANTGELFF
TGTGCCAGCAGCTTCAAGATGGCGAACACCGGGGAGCTGTTTTTT
>-|TRBV6-2/TRBV6-3|TRBJ1-1|-
CASSSSIMPNTEAFF
TGTGCCAGCAGCTCTTCTATCATGCCGAACACTGAAGCTTTCTTT
>-|TRBV9|TRBJ2-3|-
CASSVAGYTDTQYF
TGTGCCAGCAGCGTAGCGGGGTACACAGATACGCAGTATTTT
>-|TRBV7-3|TRBJ1-3|-
CASSLRVRDTIYF
TGTGCCAGCAGCTTACGGGTCAGGGACACCATATATTTT
>-|TRBV7-3|TRBJ2-1|-
CASSSTRNNEQFF
TGTGCCAGCAGCTCAACTAGGAACAATGAGCAGTTCTTC
>-|TRBV9|TRBJ1-4|-
CASSGGYGEKLFF
TGTGCCAGCAGCGGGGGTTACGGTGAAAAACTGTTTTTT
>-|TRBV9|TRBJ2-3|-
CASSVLRDFTDTQYF
TGTGCCAGCAGCGTACTCAGGGACTTCACAGATACGCAGTATTTT
>-|TRBV2|TRBJ2-2|-
CASSVLRDTGELFF
TGTGCCAGCAGTGTCTTAAGGGACACCGGGGAGCTGTTTTTT